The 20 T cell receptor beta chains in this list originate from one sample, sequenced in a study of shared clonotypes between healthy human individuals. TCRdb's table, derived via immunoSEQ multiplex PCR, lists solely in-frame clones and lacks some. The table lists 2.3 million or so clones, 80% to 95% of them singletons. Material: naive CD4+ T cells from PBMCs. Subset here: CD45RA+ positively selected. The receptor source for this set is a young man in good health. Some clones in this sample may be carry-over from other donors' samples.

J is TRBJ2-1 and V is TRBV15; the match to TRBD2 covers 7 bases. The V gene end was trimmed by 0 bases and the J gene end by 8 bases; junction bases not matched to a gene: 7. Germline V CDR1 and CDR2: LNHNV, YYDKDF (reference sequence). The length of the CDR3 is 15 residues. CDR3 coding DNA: TGTGCCACCAGCAGAGAGAGCGGGATGTTGTATGAGCAGTTCTTC. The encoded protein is CATSRESGMLYEQFF.

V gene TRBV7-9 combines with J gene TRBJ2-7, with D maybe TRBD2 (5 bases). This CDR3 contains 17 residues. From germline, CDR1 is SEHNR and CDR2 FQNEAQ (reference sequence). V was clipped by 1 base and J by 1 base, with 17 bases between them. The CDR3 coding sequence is TGTGCCAGCAGCTTAGTGTCGGCGAGCAGGACTTCCTACGAGCAGTACTTC. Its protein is CASSLVSASRTSYEQYF.

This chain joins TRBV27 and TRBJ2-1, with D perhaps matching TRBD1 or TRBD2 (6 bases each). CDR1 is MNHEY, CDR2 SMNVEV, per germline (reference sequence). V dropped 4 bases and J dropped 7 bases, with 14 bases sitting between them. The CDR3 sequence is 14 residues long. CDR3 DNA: TGTGCCAGCAGTTCTAGCACAGGGAGGAATGAGCAGTTCTTC. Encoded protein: CASSSSTGRNEQFF.

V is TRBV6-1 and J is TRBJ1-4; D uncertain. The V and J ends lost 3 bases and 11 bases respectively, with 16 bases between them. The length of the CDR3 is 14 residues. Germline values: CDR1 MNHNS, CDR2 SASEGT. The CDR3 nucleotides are TGTGCCAGCAGTGATGGGTCACGTATGAAGAAACTGTTTTTT. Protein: CASSDGSRMKKLFF.

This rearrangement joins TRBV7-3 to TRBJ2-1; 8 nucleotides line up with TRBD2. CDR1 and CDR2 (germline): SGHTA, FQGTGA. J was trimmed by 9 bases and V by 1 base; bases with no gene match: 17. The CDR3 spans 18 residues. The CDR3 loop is CASSLRPGGLGFPAEQFF. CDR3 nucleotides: TGTGCCAGCAGCTTAAGGCCCGGGGGACTAGGTTTCCCTGCTGAGCAGTTCTTC.

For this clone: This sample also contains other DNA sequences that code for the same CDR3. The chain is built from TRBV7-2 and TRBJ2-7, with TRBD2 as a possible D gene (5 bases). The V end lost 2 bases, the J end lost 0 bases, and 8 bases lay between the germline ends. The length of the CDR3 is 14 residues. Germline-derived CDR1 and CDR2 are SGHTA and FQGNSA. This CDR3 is CASSLTGFSYEQYF. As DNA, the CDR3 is TGTGCCAGCAGCTTAACGGGGTTCTCCTACGAGCAGTACTTC.

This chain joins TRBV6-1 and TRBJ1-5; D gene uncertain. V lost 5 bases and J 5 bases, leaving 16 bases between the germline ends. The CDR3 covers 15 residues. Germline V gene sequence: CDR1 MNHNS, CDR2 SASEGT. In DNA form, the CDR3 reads TGTGCCAGCAGTACCCGCCGGGTCCTTGATCAGCCCCAGCATTTT. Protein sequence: CASSTRRVLDQPQHF.

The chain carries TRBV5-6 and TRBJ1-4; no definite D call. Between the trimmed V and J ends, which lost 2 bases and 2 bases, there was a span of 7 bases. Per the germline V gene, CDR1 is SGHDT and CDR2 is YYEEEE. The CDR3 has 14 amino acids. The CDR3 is CASSFGQTNEKLFF. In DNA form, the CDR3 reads TGTGCCAGCAGCTTCGGTCAGACTAATGAAAAACTGTTTTTT.

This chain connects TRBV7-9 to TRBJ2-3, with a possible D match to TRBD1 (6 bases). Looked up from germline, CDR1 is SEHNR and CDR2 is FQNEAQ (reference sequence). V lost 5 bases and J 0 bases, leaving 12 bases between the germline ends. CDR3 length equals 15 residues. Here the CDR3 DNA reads TGTGCCAGCAGCCCAGAAGGGGGAAGCACAGATACGCAGTATTTT. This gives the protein CASSPEGGSTDTQYF.

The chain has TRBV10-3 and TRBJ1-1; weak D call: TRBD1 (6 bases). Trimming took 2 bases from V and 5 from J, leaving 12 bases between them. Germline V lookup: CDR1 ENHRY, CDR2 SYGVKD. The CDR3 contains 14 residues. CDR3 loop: CAISERGSNTEAFF. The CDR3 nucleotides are TGTGCCATCAGTGAGAGGGGGTCGAATACTGAAGCTTTCTTT.

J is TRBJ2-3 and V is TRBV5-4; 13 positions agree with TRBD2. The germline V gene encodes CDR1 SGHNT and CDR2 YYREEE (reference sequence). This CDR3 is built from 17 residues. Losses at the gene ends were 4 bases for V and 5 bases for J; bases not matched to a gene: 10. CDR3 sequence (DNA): TGTGCCAGCAGCCAGGGACTAGCGGGATTTGCTGGAGATACGCAGTATTTT. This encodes CASSQGLAGFAGDTQYF.

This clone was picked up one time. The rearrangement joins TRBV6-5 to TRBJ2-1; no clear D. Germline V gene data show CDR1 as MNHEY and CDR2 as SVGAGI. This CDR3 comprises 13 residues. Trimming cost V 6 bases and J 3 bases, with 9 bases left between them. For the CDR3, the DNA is TGTGCCAGCAGGAGGAGTGGCTACAATGAGCAGTTCTTC. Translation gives CASRRSGYNEQFF.

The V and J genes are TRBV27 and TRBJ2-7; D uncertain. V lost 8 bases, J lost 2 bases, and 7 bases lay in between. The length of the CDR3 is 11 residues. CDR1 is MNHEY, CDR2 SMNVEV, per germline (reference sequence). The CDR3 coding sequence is TGTGCCAGCCCGGCTCCCTACGAGCAGTACTTC. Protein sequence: CASPAPYEQYF.

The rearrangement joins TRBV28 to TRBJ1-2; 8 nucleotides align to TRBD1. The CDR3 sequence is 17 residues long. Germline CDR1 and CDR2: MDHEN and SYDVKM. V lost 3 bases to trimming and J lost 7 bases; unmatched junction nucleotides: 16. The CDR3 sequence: CASSFPTMPDRDSGYTF. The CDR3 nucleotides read TGTGCCAGCAGTTTCCCAACGATGCCGGACAGGGATAGTGGCTACACCTTC.

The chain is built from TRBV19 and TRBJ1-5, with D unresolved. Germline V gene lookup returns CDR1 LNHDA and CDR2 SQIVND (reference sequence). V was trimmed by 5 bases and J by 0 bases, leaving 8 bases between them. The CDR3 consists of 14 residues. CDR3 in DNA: TGTGCCAGTAGTGTAACTCCTAGCAATCAGCCCCAGCATTTT. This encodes CASSVTPSNQPQHF.

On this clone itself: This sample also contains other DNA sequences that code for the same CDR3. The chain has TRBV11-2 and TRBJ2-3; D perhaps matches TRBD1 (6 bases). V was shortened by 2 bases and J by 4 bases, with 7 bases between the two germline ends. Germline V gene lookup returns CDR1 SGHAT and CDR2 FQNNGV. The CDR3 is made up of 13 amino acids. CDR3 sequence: CASSLPGADTQYF. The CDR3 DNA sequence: TGTGCCAGCAGCTTACCAGGGGCAGATACGCAGTATTTT.

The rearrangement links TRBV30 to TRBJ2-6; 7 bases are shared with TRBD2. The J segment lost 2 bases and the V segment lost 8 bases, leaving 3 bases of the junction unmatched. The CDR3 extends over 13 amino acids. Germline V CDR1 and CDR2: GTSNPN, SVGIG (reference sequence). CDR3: CASGLAGANVLTF. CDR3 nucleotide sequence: TGTGCCAGCGGACTAGCTGGGGCCAACGTCCTGACTTTC. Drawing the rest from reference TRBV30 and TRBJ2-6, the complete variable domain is SQTIHQWPATLVQPVGSPLSLECTVEGTSNPNLYWYRQAAGRGLQLLFYSVGIGQISSEVPQNLSASRPQDRQFILSSKKLLLSDSGFYLCASGLAGANVLTFGAGSRLTVL.

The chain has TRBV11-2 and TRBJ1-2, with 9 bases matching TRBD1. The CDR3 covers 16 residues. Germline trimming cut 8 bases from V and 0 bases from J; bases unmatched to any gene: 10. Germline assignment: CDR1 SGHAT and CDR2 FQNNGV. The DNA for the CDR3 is TGTGCCAGCCCTCGGGACAGGGAGCCCCCTAACTATGGCTACACCTTC. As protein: CASPRDREPPNYGYTF.

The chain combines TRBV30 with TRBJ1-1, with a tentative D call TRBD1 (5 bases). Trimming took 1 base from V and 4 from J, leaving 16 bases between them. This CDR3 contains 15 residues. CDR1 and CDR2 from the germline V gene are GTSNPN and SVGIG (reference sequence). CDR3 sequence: CAWSAWKGGGTEAFF. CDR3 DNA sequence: TGTGCCTGGAGTGCGTGGAAGGGTGGGGGCACTGAAGCTTTCTTT.

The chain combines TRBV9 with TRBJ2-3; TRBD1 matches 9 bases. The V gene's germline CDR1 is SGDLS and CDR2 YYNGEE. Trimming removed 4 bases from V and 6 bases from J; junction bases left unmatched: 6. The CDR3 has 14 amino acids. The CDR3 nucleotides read TGTGCCAGCAGCTCACAACAGGGGGCGGATACGCAGTATTTT. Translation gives CASSSQQGADTQYF. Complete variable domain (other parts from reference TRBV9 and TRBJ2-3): DSGVTQTPKHLITATGQRVTLRCSPRSGDLSVYWYQQSLDQGLQFLIQYYNGEERAKGNILERFSAQQFPDLHSELNLSSLELGDSALYFCASSSQQGADTQYFGPGTRLTVL.